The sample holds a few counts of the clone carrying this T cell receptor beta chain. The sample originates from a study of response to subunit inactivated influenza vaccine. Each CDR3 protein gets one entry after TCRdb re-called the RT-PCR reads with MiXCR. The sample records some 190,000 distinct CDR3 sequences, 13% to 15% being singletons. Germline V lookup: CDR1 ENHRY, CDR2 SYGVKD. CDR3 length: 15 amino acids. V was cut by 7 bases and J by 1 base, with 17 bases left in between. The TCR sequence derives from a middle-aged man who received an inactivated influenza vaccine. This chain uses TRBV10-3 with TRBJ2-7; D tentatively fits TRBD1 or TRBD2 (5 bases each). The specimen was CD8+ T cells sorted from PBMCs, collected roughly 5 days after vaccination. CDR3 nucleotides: TGTGCCATCAAACTCGGGACCGATCGATCCTACGAGCAGTACTTC. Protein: CAIKLGTDRSYEQYF.